This T cell receptor beta chain was sequenced during a study of CD8 T cells in Susac syndrome. Points from the study as a whole: It was acknowledged in the study that its TCR sequencing and HLA analysis involved a relatively small number of individuals.

TCR beta from blood CD8+ and CD4+ T cells was sequenced. Both CD4+ and CD8+ T cells were negatively isolated, and TEMRA cells underwent FACS enrichment. After extraction with the RNeasy kit, about 0.45 to 1 ug of the RNA was reverse transcribed using random hexamers. Coverage of TCR beta CDR3 amplification by immunoSEQ multiplex PCR extended to 54 Vbeta and 13 Jbeta. TCRdb reprocessed the immunoSEQ multiplex PCR reads via MiXCR and lists one record per CDR3 protein. The sample has 160,000 or so distinct CDR3 sequences, about 92% seen once. The CDR3 totals 8 residues. CDR1 is DFQATT and CDR2 is SNEGSKA in the germline V gene (reference sequence). A remark on this clonotype: Its antigen remains unknown.

This receptor was obtained from a human donor in good health. Sequenced input: CD4+ T cells from PBMCs. The rearrangement links TRBV20-1 to TRBJ1-2; unclear D gene. The CDR3 DNA reads as TGCAGGTCCGGGAGCTACACCTTC. Protein product: CRSGSYTF.